This T cell receptor (beta chain) was documented in a study of graft-versus-host responses after intestinal transplantation. Overall study: Transplant recipients had multivisceral, liver-intestinal, or isolated intestinal grafts. Study conclusions and caveats: Recipient marrow held GvH clones, some first seen in ileum or blood. Peak levels of circulating GvH clones tracked with early post-transplant HvG declines.

The table lists this clone with a few counts. Its antigen is not identified. Produced via immunoSEQ multiplex PCR; TCRdb's table is partial and in-frame only. This sample has about 18,000 clones; roughly four fifths occur once, and the top ten carry under 2%. The CDR3 contains 12 residues. Germline CDR1 is MGHDK and CDR2 is SYGVNS. The V and J ends lost 3 bases and 6 bases respectively, with 6 bases between them. The gene calls are TRBV25-1 and TRBJ1-3; D is ambiguous. This specimen was PBMCs, taken 14 days after transplant. The receptor was derived from a human patient who received an intestinal transplant, so some T cells may come from the graft donor. The CDR3 sequence is CASSESLNTIYF. CDR3 in DNA: TGTGCCAGCAGTGAGTCTTTAAACACCATATATTTT.